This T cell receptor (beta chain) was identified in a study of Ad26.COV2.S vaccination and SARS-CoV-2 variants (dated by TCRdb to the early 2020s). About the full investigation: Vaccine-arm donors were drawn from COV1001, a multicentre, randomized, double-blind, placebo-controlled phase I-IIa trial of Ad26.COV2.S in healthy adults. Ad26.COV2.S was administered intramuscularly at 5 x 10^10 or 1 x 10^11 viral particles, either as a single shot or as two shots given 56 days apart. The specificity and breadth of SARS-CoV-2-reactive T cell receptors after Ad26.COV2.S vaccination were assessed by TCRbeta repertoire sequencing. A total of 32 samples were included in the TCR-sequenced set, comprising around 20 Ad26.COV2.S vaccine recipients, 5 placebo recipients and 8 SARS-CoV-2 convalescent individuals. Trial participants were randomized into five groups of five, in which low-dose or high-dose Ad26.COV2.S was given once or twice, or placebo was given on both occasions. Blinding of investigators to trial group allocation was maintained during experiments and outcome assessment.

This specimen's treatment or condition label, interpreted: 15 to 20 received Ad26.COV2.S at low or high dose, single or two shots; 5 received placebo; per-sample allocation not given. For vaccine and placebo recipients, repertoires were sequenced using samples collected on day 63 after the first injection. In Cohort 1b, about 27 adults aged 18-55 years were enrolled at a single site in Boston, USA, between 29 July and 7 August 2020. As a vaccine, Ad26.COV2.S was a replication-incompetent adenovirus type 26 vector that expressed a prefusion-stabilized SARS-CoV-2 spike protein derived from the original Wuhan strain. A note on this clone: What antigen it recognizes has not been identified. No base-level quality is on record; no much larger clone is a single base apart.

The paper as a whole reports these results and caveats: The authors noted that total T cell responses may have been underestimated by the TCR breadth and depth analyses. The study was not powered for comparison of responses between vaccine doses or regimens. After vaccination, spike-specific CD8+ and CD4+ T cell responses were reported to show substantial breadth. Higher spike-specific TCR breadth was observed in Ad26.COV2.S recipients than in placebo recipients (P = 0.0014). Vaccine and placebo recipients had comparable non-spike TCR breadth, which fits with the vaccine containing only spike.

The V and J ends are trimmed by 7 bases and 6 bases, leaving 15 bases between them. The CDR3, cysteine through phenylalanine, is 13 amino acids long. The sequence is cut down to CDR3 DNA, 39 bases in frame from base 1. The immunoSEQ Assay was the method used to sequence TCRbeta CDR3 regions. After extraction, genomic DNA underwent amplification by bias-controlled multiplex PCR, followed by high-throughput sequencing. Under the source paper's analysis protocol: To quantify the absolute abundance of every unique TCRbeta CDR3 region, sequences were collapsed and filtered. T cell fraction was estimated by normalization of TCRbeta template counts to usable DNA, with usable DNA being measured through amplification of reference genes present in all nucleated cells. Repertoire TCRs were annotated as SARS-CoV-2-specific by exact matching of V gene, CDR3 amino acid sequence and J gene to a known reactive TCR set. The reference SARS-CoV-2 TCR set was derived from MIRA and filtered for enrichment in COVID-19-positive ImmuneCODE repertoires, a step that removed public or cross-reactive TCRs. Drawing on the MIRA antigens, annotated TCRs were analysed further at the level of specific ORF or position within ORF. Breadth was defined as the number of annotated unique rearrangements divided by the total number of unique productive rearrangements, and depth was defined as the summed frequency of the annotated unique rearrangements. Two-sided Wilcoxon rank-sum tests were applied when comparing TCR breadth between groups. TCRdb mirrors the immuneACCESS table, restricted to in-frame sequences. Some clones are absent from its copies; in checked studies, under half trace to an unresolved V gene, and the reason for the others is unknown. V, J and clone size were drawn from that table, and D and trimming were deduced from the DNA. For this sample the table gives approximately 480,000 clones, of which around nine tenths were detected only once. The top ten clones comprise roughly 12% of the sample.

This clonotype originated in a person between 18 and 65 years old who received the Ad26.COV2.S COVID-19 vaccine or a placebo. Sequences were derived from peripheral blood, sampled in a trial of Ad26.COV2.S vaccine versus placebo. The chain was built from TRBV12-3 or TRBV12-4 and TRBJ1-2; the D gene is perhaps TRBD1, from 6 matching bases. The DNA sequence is TGTGCCAGCAATCACCCACCAGGGGATGGCTACACCTTC. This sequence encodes CASNHPPGDGYTF.